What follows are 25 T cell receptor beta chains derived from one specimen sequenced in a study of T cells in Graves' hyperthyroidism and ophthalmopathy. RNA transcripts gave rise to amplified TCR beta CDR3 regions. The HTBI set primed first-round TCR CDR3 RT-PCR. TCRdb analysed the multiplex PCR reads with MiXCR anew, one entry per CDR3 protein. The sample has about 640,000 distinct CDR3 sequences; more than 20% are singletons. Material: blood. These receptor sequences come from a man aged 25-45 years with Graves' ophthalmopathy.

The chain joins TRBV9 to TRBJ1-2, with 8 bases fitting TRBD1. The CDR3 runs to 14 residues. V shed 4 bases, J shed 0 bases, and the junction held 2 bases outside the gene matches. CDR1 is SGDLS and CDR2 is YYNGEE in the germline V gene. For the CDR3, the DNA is TGTGCCAGCAGCACGGGACAGGCTAACTATGGCTACACCTTC. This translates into CASSTGQANYGYTF. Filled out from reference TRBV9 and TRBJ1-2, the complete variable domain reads DSGVTQTPKHLITATGQRVTLRCSPRSGDLSVYWYQQSLDQGLQFLIQYYNGEERAKGNILERFSAQQFPDLHSELNLSSLELGDSALYFCASSTGQANYGYTFGSGTRLTVV.

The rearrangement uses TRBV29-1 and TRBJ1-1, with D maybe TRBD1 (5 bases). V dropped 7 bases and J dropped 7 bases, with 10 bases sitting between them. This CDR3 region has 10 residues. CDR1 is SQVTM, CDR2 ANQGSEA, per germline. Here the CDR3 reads CSGGDGEAFF. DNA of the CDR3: TGCAGCGGGGGGGACGGTGAAGCTTTCTTT. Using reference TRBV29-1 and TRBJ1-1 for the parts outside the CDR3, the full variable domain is SAVISQKPSRDICQRGTSLTIQCQVDSQVTMMFWYRQQPGQSLTLIATANQGSEATYESGFVIDKFPISRPNLTFSTLTVSNMSPEDSSIYLCSGGDGEAFFGQGTRLTVV.

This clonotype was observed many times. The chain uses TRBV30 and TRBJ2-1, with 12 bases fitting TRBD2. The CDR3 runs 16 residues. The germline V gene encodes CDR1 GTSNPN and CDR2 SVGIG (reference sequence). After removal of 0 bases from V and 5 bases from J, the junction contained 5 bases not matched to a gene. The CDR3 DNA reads TGTGCCTGGAGTGTACGAAGACTAGCGGGAGACAATGAGCAGTTCTTC. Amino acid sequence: CAWSVRRLAGDNEQFF.

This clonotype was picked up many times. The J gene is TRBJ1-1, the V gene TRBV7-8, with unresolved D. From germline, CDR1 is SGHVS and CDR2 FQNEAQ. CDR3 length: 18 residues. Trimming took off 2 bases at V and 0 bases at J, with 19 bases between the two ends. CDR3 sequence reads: CASSLRVVWGSMNTEAFF. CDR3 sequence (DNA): TGTGCCAGCAGCTTAAGGGTGGTTTGGGGATCTATGAACACTGAAGCTTTCTTT.

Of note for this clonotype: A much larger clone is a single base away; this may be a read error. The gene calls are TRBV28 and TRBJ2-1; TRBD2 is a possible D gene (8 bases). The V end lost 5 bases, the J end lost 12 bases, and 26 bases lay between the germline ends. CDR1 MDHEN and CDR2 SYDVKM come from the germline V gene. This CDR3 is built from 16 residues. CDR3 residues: CASSRAAGGGPGGQFF. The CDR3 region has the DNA TGTGCCAGCAGTCGGGCAGCTGGCGGGGGGCCAGGGGGGCAGTTCTTC.

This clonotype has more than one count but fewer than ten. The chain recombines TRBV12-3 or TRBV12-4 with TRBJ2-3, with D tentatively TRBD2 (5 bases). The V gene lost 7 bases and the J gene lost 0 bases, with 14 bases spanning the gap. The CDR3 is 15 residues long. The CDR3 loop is CASNLARSSTDTQYF. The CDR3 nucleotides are TGTGCCAGCAACCTAGCCCGTTCTAGCACAGATACGCAGTATTTT.

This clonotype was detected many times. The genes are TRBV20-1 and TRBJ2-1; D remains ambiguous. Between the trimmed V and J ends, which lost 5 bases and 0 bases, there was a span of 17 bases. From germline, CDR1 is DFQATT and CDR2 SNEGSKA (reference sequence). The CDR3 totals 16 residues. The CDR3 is CSAAGPLMSSYNEQFF. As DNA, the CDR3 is TGCAGTGCTGCCGGGCCCCTGATGAGCTCCTACAATGAGCAGTTCTTC.

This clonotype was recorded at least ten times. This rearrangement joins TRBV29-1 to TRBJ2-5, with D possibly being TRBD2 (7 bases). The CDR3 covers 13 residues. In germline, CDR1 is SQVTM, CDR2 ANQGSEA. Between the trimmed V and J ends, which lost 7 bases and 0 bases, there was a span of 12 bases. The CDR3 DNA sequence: TGCAGCGCCGGGAGGACAGACCAAGAGACCCAGTACTTC. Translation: CSAGRTDQETQYF.

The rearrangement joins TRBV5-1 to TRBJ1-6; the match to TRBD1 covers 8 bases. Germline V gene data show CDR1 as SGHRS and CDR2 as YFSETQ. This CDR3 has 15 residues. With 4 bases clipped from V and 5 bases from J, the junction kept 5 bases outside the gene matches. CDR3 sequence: CASSEGQADNSPLHF. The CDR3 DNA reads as TGCGCCAGCAGCGAGGGACAGGCCGATAATTCACCCCTCCACTTT.

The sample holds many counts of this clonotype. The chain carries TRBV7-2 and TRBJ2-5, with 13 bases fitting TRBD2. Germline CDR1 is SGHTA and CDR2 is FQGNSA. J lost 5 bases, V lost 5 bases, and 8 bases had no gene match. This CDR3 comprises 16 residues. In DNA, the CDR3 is TGTGCCAGCAGCGAACTAGCGGGAGGGGGTGGGGAGACCCAGTACTTC. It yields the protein CASSELAGGGGETQYF.

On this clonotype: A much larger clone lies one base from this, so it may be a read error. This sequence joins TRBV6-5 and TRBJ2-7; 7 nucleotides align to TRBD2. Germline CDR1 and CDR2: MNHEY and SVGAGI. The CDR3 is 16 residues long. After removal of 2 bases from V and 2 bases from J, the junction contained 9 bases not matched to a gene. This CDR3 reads CASSYVAGEPPYEQYF. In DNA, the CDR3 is TGTGCCAGCAGTTACGTTGCGGGAGAACCCCCCTACGAGCAGTACTTC.

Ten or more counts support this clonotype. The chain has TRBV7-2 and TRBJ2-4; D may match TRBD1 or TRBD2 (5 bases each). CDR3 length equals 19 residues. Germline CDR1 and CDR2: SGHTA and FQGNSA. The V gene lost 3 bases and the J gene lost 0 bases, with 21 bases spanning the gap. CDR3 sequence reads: CASSFVPKGRGVAKNIQYF. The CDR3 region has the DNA TGTGCCAGCAGCTTCGTTCCCAAGGGTAGAGGGGTAGCCAAAAACATTCAGTACTTC.

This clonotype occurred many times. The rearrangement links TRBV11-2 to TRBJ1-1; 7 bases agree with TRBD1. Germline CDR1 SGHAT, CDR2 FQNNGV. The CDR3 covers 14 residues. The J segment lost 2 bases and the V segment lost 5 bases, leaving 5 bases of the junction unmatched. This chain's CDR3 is CASSTTGANTEAFF. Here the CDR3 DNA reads TGTGCCAGCAGCACAACAGGGGCCAACACTGAAGCTTTCTTT.

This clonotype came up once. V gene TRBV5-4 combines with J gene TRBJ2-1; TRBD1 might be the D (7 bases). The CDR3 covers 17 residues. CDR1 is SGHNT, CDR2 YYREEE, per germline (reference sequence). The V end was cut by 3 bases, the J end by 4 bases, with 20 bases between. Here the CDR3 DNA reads TGTGCCAGCAGCTGGATAACAGGGGCGGGATTATACAATGAGCAGTTCTTC. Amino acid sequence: CASSWITGAGLYNEQFF.

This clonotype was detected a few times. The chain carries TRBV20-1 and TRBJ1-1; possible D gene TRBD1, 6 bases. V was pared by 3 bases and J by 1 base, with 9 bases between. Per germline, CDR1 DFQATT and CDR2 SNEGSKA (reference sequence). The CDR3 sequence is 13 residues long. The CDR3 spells CSASVRGNTEAFF. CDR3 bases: TGCAGTGCTAGCGTCAGGGGGAACACTGAAGCTTTCTTT.

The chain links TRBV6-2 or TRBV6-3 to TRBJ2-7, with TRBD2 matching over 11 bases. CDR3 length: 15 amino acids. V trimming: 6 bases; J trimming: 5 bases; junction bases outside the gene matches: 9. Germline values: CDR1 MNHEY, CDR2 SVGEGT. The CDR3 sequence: CASSLNPGLADEQYF. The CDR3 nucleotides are TGTGCCAGCAGCCTAAATCCGGGACTAGCGGACGAGCAGTACTTC.

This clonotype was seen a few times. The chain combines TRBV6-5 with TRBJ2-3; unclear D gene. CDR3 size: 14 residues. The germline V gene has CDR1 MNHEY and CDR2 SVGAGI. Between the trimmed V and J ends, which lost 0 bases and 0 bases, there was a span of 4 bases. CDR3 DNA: TGTGCCAGCAGTTACTCGGAGAGCACAGATACGCAGTATTTT. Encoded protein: CASSYSESTDTQYF.

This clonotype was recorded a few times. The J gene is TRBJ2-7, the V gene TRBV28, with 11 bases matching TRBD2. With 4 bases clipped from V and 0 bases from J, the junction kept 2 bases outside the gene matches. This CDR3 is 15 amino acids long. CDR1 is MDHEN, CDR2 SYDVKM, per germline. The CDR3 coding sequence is TGTGCCAGCAGTTCGGGACTAGCGGACTCCTACGAGCAGTACTTC. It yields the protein CASSSGLADSYEQYF.

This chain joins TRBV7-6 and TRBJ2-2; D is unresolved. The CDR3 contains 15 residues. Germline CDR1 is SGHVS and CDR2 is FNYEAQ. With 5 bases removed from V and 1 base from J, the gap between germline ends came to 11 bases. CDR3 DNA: TGTGCCAGCAGCCCGGCGCGGAGGAACACCGGGGAGCTGTTTTTT. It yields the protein CASSPARRNTGELFF.

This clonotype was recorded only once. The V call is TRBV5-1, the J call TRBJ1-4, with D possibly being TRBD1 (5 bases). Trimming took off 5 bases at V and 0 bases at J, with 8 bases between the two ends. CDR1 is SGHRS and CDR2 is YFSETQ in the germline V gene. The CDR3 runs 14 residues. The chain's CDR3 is CASRMDTTNEKLFF. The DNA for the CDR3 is TGCGCCAGCAGGATGGACACAACTAATGAAAAACTGTTTTTT. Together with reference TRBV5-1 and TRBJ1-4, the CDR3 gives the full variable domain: KAGVTQTPRYLIKTRGQQVTLSCSPISGHRSVSWYQQTPGQGLQFLFEYFSETQRNKGNFPGRFSGRQFSNSRSEMNVSTLELGDSALYLCASRMDTTNEKLFFGSGTQLSVL.

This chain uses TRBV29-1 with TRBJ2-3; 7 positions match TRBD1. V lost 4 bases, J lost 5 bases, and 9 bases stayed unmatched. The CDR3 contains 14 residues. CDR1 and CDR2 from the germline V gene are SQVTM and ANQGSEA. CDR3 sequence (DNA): TGCAGCGTTGTCAGGGGGTCATTAAGAGATACGCAGTATTTT. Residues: CSVVRGSLRDTQYF.

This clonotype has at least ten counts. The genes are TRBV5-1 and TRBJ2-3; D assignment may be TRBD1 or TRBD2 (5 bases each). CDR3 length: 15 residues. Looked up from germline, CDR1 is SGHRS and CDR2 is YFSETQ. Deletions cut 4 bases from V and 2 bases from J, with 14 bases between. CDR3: CASSTWDGTTDTQYF. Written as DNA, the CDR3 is TGCGCCAGCAGCACGTGGGACGGGACCACAGATACGCAGTATTTT.

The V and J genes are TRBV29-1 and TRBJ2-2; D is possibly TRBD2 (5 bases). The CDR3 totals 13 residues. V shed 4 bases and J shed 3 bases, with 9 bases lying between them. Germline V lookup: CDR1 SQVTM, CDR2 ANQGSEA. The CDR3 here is CSVVSVDTGELFF. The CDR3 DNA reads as TGCAGCGTTGTTAGCGTAGACACCGGGGAGCTGTTTTTT.

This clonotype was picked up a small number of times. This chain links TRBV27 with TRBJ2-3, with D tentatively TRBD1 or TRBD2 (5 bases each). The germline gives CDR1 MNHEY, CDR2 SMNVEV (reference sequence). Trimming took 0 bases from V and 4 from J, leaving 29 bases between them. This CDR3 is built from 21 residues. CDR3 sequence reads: CASSLSAPFGTQPNTPDTQYF. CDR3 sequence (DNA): TGTGCCAGCAGTTTATCGGCCCCGTTTGGGACCCAACCCAATACCCCAGATACGCAGTATTTT.

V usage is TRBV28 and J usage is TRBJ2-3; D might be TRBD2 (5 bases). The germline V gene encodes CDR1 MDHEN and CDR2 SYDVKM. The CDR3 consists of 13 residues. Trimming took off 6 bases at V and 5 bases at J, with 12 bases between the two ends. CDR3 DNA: TGTGCCAGCAGGCGGACTGTAAAAGATACGCAGTATTTT. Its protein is CASRRTVKDTQYF.